This TCR beta chain was sequenced for a study of cytomegalovirus exposure and HLA in healthy donors. The PCR was carried out with 60 Vbeta primers and 13 Jbeta primers. Profiling relied on immunoSEQ multiplex PCR, and the TCRdb table lists in-frame clones only, not all of them. The sample table sets out under 50,000 clones. CDR1 is PRHDT and CDR2 is FYEKMQ in the germline V gene (reference sequence). The CDR3 runs 16 residues. Unmatched junction bases numbered 10, after V lost 7 bases and J lost 4 bases. These donors, healthy bone marrow donors, were studied. The chain is built from TRBV13 and TRBJ2-1; TRBD2 aligns across 10 bases. This TCR derives from a male donor in good health and CMV-seronegative. The sample comprised PBMCs. The CDR3 bases are TGTGCCAGCACCTCAATCGAGCGGGGGGGGTACAATGAGCAGTTCTTC. It specifies CASTSIERGGYNEQFF. Variable domain in full (rest from reference TRBV13 and TRBJ2-1): AAGVIQSPRHLIKEKRETATLKCYPIPRHDTVYWYQQGPGQDPQFLISFYEKMQSDKGSIPDRFSAQQFSDYHSELNMSSLELGDSALYFCASTSIERGGYNEQFFGPGTRLTVL.